The 23 T cell receptor beta chains reported below all come from one sample, sequenced in a study of Graves' ophthalmopathy and Graves' hyperthyroidism. Scientists amplified the TCR beta CDR3 regions from RNA transcripts. First-round RT-PCR relied on HTBI primers, and a second-round multiplex PCR came next. MiXCR, run by TCRdb on the multiplex PCR reads, gives a single entry per CDR3 protein. This table has around 1.1 million distinct CDR3 sequences, roughly 35% appearing once. Sequencing was done on a sample of peripheral blood or thyroid tissue (not recorded which). The receptors derive from an adult man with Graves' hyperthyroidism.

This clonotype was recorded a few times. This chain links TRBV18 with TRBJ1-6, with a weak D call TRBD1 (5 bases). The CDR3 has 14 amino acids. The V gene lost 2 bases and the J gene lost 10 bases, with 12 bases spanning the gap. Germline assignment: CDR1 KGHSH and CDR2 LQKENI. The CDR3 region is CASSPAGMRSPLHF. DNA of the CDR3: TGTGCCAGCTCACCAGCAGGGATGAGATCACCCCTCCACTTT. Supplemented by reference TRBV18 and TRBJ1-6, the full variable domain reads NAGVMQNPRHLVRRRGQEARLRCSPMKGHSHVYWYRQLPEEGLKFMVYLQKENIIDESGMPKERFSAEFPKEGPSILRIQQVVRGDSAAYFCASSPAGMRSPLHFGNGTRLTVT.

There are many counts of this clonotype. The V gene is TRBV7-8, the J gene TRBJ1-2; D is ambiguous. The CDR3 is 16 amino acids. Germline lookup yields CDR1 SGHVS and CDR2 FQNEAQ. The ends were cut back, 5 bases at V and 0 bases at J, with 16 bases in the middle. As DNA, the CDR3 is TGTGCCAGCAGCATCCGGGCCGTTGAAACTAACTATGGCTACACCTTC. Translated: CASSIRAVETNYGYTF.

This clonotype has at least ten counts. The CDR3 nucleotides are TGTGCCATCAGTGAGTCGACAGGGATGAGCACCGGGGAGCTGTTTTTT. Translated: CAISESTGMSTGELFF. V usage is TRBV10-3 and J usage is TRBJ2-2, with TRBD1 matching 7 bases. The J segment lost 4 bases and the V segment lost 0 bases, leaving 5 bases of the junction unmatched. Germline V gene data show CDR1 as ENHRY and CDR2 as SYGVKD. This CDR3 contains 16 residues.

This sequence joins TRBV10-3 and TRBJ1-4, with a tentative D call TRBD1 (5 bases). From germline, CDR1 is ENHRY and CDR2 SYGVKD. The ends were cut back, 3 bases at V and 13 bases at J, with 9 bases in the middle. This CDR3 region has 11 residues. The CDR3: CAISDREGLFF. CDR3 DNA sequence: TGTGCCATCAGTGACAGGGAAGGACTGTTTTTT.

About this clonotype: The CDR3 ends on some other residue instead of the conserved phenylalanine or tryptophan, so this is likely a read error. The limits of the CDR3 on the DNA are not certain, so only TCRdb's listed CDR3 is given. The chain carries TRBV20-1 and TRBJ1-3; TRBD1 is the table's D call and was not checked against the DNA. Germline V gene data show CDR1 as DFQATT and CDR2 as SNEGSKA (reference sequence). Termini included, the CDR3 measures 12 amino acids. The CDR3 loop is CSARDLLAGPNT.

This clonotype occurred a few times. The chain combines TRBV29-1 with TRBJ2-7; possibly TRBD1 for D (5 bases). This CDR3 has 13 amino acids. CDR1 and CDR2 from the germline V gene are SQVTM and ANQGSEA. With 5 bases removed from V and 0 bases from J, the gap between germline ends came to 11 bases. CDR3 region: CSVQGVGSYEQYF. CDR3 in DNA: TGCAGCGTTCAGGGTGTGGGCTCCTACGAGCAGTACTTC.

The table lists this clonotype with many counts. This chain connects TRBV7-8 to TRBJ1-1; 11 bases match TRBD1. The germline gives CDR1 SGHVS, CDR2 FQNEAQ. The CDR3 runs to 16 residues. V gave up 5 bases and J gave up 5 bases; unmatched junction bases: 10. The CDR3 region is CASSQGTGGIKTEAFF. The DNA for the CDR3 is TGTGCCAGCAGCCAAGGGACAGGGGGGATAAAAACTGAAGCTTTCTTT. Full variable domain (outside the CDR3, taken from reference TRBV7-8 and TRBJ1-1): GAGVSQSPRYKVAKRGQDVALRCDPISGHVSLFWYQQALGQGPEFLTYFQNEAQLDKSGLPSDRFFAERPEGSVSTLKIQRTQQEDSAVYLCASSQGTGGIKTEAFFGQGTRLTVV.

V gene TRBV15 combines with J gene TRBJ1-5; TRBD1 matches at 7 bases. Trimming cost V 3 bases and J 5 bases; bases outside gene matches: 10. Germline assignment: CDR1 LNHNV and CDR2 YYDKDF (reference sequence). The CDR3 spans 16 residues. The CDR3 loop is CATSSPRGAVDQPQHF. CDR3 sequence (DNA): TGTGCCACCAGCAGCCCCAGGGGGGCGGTGGATCAGCCCCAGCATTTT.

This clonotype appeared many times. J is TRBJ1-3 and V is TRBV7-2, with D possibly matching TRBD1 (6 bases). CDR1 is SGHTA, CDR2 FQGNSA, per germline. Trimming took off 1 base at V and 4 bases at J, with 17 bases between the two ends. The CDR3 spans 17 residues. For the CDR3, the DNA is TGTGCCAGCAGCTTAGATCGGCCAGGGGTGGCCGGAAACACCATATATTTT. Translation gives CASSLDRPGVAGNTIYF. The full variable domain, completed using reference TRBV7-2 and TRBJ1-3, is GAGVSQSPSNKVTEKGKDVELRCDPISGHTALYWYRQSLGQGLEFLIYFQGNSAPDKSGLPSDRFSAERTGGSVSTLTIQRTQQEDSAVYLCASSLDRPGVAGNTIYFGEGSWLTVV.

This clonotype was observed a few times. The rearrangement links TRBV29-1 to TRBJ2-2; 8 bases line up with TRBD2. This CDR3 has 14 amino acids. The V and J ends lost 1 base and 5 bases, in that order; junction bases with no gene match: 3. Germline V gene data show CDR1 as SQVTM and CDR2 as ANQGSEA. The CDR3 is CSVEGSGGTGELFF. The DNA of the CDR3 is TGCAGCGTTGAAGGTTCGGGAGGGACCGGGGAGCTGTTTTTT.

This sequence joins TRBV28 and TRBJ2-5; possible D gene TRBD1, 6 bases. Germline-derived CDR1 and CDR2 are MDHEN and SYDVKM. Trimming took 6 bases from V and 11 from J, leaving 16 bases between them. The CDR3 runs to 12 residues. The CDR3 nucleotides are TGTGCCAGCAGCAAACAGGGAAGTCAGCAGTACTTC. It is translated as CASSKQGSQQYF.

The sample holds many counts of this clonotype. The genes are TRBV29-1 and TRBJ1-1, with D unresolved. The germline V gene encodes CDR1 SQVTM and CDR2 ANQGSEA. The CDR3 has 12 residues. Trimming shortened V by 4 bases and J by 1 base, and 7 bases separated the two germline ends. The DNA of the CDR3 is TGCAGCGTTGTAAGGCAGAACACTGAAGCTTTCTTT. It specifies CSVVRQNTEAFF.

The rearrangement uses TRBV5-1 and TRBJ2-2; D call uncertain. Germline V gives CDR1 SGHRS, CDR2 YFSETQ. CDR3 length equals 14 residues. V lost 2 bases, J lost 6 bases, and 11 bases lay in between. CDR3 sequence: CASSFRPGAGELFF. The CDR3 DNA sequence: TGCGCCAGCAGCTTCAGGCCCGGTGCCGGGGAGCTGTTTTTT.

This rearrangement joins TRBV11-2 to TRBJ1-5; D unclear. The length of the CDR3 is 19 residues. Trimming shortened V by 4 bases and J by 4 bases, and 26 bases separated the two germline ends. Germline V gene sequence: CDR1 SGHAT, CDR2 FQNNGV. CDR3 residues: CASSSQRTSGRRVNQPQHF. As DNA, the CDR3 is TGTGCCAGCAGCTCGCAACGGACTAGCGGGCGCCGAGTTAATCAGCCCCAGCATTTT.

This clonotype was seen many times. The V call is TRBV5-1, the J call TRBJ2-7; 7 nucleotides match TRBD1. The length of the CDR3 is 14 residues. Trimming took 2 bases from V and 2 from J; bases not matched to a gene: 4. Germline loops: CDR1 SGHRS, CDR2 YFSETQ. The CDR3 DNA follows: TGCGCCAGCAGCTTACAGGGGCCTCCCTACGAGCAGTACTTC. Translating it yields CASSLQGPPYEQYF.

The rearrangement links TRBV11-3 to TRBJ2-7, with D possibly TRBD2 on 6 matching bases. This CDR3 contains 14 residues. Germline lookup yields CDR1 SGHNT and CDR2 YENEEA. V dropped 6 bases and J dropped 0 bases, with 12 bases sitting between them. CDR3 nucleotides: TGTGCCAGCAGAGTAGCGGAAAACTCCTACGAGCAGTACTTC. Its protein product is CASRVAENSYEQYF.

The V and J genes are TRBV6-2 or TRBV6-3 and TRBJ1-1; no reliable D call. The V end was cut by 4 bases, the J end by 5 bases, with 14 bases between. The CDR3 has 14 residues. Looked up from germline, CDR1 is MNHEY and CDR2 is SVGEGT. The CDR3, as DNA: TGTGCCAGCAGTTGGAAGGCAGGAGTAACTGAAGCTTTCTTT. Translation gives CASSWKAGVTEAFF.

This clonotype occurred many times. The J gene is TRBJ1-1, the V gene TRBV11-2, with D perhaps TRBD1 (6 bases). The V and J ends lost 5 bases and 4 bases respectively, with 14 bases between them. The CDR3 totals 14 residues. CDR1 SGHAT and CDR2 FQNNGV come from the germline V gene. For the CDR3, the DNA is TGTGCCAGCAGCGTAGGGGGGGGAGGCACTGAAGCTTTCTTT. Protein product: CASSVGGGGTEAFF.

The table lists this clonotype with many counts. The chain uses TRBV7-6 and TRBJ2-2; D possibly uses TRBD1 or TRBD2 (6 bases each). Trimming took off 6 bases at V and 5 bases at J, with 13 bases between the two ends. From germline, CDR1 is SGHVS and CDR2 FNYEAQ. CDR3 size: 14 residues. The CDR3 loop is CASSRRRGTGELFF. The CDR3 DNA is TGTGCCAGCAGTCGTCGGAGGGGGACCGGGGAGCTGTTTTTT. The full variable domain, with the rest looked up from reference TRBV7-6 and TRBJ2-2, is GAGVSQSPRYKVTKRGQDVALRCDPISGHVSLYWYRQALGQGPEFLTYFNYEAQQDKSGLPNDRFSAERPEGSISTLTIQRTEQRDSAMYRCASSRRRGTGELFFGEGSRLTVL.

As concerns this clonotype: Likely a read error: the CDR3 ends without its conserved phenylalanine or tryptophan. The DNA is left out, because the CDR3 cannot be placed on it with certainty; the CDR3 is given as TCRdb lists it. V and J are TRBV25-1 and TRBJ1-1; TRBD1 was called by the table and not checked on the DNA. The CDR3 is 14 amino acids long, termini counted. Germline CDR1 reads MGHDK; CDR2 reads SYGVNS. CDR3 region: CASSARPGQGASIS.

The genes are TRBV2 and TRBJ2-5; maybe TRBD2 (6 bases). The germline V gene has CDR1 SNHLY and CDR2 FYNNEI. The CDR3 loop spans 15 amino acids. V was clipped by 2 bases and J by 4 bases, with 14 bases between them. The CDR3 protein is CASSEYGRGRETQYF. DNA of the CDR3: TGTGCCAGCAGTGAATATGGGCGGGGTCGAGAGACCCAGTACTTC.

Many counts were recorded for this clonotype. The chain is built from TRBV20-1 and TRBJ1-1, with 8 bases that match TRBD1. Trimming removed 4 bases from V and 3 bases from J; junction bases left unmatched: 7. This CDR3 region has 14 residues. Germline CDR1 reads DFQATT; CDR2 reads SNEGSKA (reference sequence). The CDR3: CSAKIRGRDTEAFF. The CDR3 coding sequence is TGCAGTGCTAAAATCAGGGGGCGCGACACTGAAGCTTTCTTT.

This clonotype has a count of ten or more. The chain carries TRBV29-1 and TRBJ1-2; TRBD1 agrees at 8 bases. Trimming removed 3 bases from V and 4 bases from J; junction bases left unmatched: 4. The CDR3 contains 13 residues. CDR1 and CDR2 (germline): SQVTM, ANQGSEA. In DNA, the CDR3 is TGCAGCGTTGACTCAGGGGGCATCTATGGCTACACCTTC. Protein sequence: CSVDSGGIYGYTF.